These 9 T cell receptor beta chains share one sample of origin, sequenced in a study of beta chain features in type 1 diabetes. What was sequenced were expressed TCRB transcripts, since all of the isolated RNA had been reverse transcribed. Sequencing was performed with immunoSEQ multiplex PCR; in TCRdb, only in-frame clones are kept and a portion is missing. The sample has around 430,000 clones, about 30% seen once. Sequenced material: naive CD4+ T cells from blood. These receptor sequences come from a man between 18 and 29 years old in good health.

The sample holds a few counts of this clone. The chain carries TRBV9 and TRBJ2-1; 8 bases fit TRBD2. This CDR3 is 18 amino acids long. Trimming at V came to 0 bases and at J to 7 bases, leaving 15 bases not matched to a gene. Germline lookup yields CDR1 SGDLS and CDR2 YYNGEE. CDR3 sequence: CASSVDGRVGRARNEQFF. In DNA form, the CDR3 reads TGTGCCAGCAGCGTAGATGGTCGTGTCGGGAGGGCCAGGAATGAGCAGTTCTTC.

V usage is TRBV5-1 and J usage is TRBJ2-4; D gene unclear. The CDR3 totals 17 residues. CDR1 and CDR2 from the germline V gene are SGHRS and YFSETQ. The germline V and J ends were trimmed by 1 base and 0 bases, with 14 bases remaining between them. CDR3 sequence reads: CASSLIGQDQAKNIQYF. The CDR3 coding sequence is TGCGCCAGCAGCTTGATTGGGCAGGATCAAGCCAAAAACATTCAGTACTTC.

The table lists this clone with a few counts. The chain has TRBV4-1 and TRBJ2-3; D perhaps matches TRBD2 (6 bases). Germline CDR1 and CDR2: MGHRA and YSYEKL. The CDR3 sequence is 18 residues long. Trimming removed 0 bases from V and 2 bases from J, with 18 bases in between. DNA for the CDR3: TGCGCCAGCAGCCAAGAATCAATTGCTGCGGGAAACACAGATACGCAGTATTTT. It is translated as CASSQESIAAGNTDTQYF.

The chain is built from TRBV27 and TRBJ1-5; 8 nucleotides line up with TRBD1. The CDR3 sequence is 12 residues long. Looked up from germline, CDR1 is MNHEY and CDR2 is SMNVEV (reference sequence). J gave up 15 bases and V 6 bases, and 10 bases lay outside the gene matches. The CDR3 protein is CASRTGDRPAHF. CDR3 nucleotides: TGTGCCAGCAGGACAGGGGACCGCCCAGCGCATTTT.

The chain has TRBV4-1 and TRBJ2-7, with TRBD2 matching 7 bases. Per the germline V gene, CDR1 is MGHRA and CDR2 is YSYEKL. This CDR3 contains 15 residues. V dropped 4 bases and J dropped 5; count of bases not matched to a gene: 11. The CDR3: CASSRGLLAGDEQYF. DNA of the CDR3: TGCGCCAGCAGCCGAGGCCTCTTGGCGGGAGACGAGCAGTACTTC.

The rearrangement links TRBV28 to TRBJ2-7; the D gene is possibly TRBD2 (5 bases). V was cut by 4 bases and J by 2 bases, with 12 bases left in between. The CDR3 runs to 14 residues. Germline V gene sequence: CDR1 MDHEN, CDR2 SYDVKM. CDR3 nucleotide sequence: TGTGCCAGCAGTTCAGCGGCTATCCCCTACGAGCAGTACTTC. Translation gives CASSSAAIPYEQYF.

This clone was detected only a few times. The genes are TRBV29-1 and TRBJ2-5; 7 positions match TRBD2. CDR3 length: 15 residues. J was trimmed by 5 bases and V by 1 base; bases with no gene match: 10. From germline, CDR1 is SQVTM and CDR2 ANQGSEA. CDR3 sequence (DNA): TGCAGCGTTGAAGCCTGGCTTCGGGGGGACGAGACCCAGTACTTC. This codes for CSVEAWLRGDETQYF.

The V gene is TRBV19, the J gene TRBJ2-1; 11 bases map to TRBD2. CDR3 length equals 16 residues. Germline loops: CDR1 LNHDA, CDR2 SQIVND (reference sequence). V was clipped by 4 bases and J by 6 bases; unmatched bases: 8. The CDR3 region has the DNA TGTGCCAGTAGTAGAACTAGCGGGAGAATGGGCAATGAGCAGTTCTTC. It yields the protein CASSRTSGRMGNEQFF.

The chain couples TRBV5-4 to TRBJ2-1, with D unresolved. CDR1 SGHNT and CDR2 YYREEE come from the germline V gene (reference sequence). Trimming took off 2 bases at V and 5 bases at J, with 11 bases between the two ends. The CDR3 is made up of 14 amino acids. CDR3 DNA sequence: TGTGCCAGCAGCTTTAGTATTGCGGACAATGAGCAGTTCTTC. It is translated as CASSFSIADNEQFF.